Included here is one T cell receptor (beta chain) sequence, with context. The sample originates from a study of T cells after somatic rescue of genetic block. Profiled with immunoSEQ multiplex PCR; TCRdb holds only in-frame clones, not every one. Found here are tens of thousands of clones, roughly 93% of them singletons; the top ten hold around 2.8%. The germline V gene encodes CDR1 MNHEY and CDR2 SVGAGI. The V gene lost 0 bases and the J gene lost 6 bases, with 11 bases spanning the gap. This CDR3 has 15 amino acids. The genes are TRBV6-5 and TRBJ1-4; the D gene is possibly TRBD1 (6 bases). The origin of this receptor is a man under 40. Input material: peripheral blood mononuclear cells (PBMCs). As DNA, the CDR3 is TGTGCCAGCAGTTACTCGGGCAGGGGAGATGAAAAACTGTTTTTT. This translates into CASSYSGRGDEKLFF.